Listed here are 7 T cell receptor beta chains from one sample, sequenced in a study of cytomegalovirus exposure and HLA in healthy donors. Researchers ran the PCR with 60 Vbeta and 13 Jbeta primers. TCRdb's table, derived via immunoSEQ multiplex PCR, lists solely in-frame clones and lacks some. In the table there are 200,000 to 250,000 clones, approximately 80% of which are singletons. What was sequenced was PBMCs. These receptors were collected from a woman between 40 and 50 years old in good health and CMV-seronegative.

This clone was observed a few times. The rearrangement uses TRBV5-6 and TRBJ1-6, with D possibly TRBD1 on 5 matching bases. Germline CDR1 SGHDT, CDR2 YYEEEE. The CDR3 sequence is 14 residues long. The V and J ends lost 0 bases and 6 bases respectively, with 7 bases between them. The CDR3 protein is CASSLEGSNSPLHF. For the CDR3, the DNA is TGTGCCAGCAGCTTGGAGGGGTCTAATTCACCCCTCCACTTT. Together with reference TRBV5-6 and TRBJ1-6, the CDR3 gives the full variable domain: DAGVTQSPTHLIKTRGQQVTLRCSPKSGHDTVSWYQQALGQGPQFIFQYYEEEERQRGNFPDRFSGHQFPNYSSELNVNALLLGDSALYLCASSLEGSNSPLHFGNGTRLTVT.

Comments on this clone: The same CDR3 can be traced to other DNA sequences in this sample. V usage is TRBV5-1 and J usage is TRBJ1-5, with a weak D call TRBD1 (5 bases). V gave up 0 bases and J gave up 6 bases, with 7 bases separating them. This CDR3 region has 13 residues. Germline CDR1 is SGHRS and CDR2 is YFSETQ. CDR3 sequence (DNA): TGCGCCAGCAGCTTGGGGGGGGGTCAGCCCCAGCATTTT. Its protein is CASSLGGGQPQHF.

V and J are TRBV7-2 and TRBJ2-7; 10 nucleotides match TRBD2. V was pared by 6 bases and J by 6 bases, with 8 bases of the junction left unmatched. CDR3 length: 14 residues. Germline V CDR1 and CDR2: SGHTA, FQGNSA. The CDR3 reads CASRRAGGPSEQYF. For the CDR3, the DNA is TGTGCCAGCAGAAGAGCGGGGGGGCCGAGCGAGCAGTACTTC.

This CDR3 reads CASSLGGTNTGELFF. The CDR3 region has the DNA TGTGCCAGCAGCTTGGGTGGCACGAACACCGGGGAGCTGTTTTTT. The rearrangement links TRBV5-4 to TRBJ2-2, with D unresolved. This CDR3 has 15 residues. Deletions cut 0 bases from V and 0 bases from J, with 6 bases between. Germline V CDR1 and CDR2: SGHNT, YYREEE (reference sequence).

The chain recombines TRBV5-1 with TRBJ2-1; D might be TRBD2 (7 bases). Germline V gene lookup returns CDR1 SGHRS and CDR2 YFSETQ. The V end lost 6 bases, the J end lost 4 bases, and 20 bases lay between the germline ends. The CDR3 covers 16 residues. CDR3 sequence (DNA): TGCGCCAGCATCCTTGGCTCGGGGGGCGGGTACAATGAGCAGTTCTTC. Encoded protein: CASILGSGGGYNEQFF.

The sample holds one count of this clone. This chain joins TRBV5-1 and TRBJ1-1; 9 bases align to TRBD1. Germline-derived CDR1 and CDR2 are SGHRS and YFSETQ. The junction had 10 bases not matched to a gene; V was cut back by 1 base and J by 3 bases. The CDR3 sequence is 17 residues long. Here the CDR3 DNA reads TGCGCCAGCAGCTTGAGAACGTCACAGGGGGCGGACACTGAAGCTTTCTTT. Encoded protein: CASSLRTSQGADTEAFF.

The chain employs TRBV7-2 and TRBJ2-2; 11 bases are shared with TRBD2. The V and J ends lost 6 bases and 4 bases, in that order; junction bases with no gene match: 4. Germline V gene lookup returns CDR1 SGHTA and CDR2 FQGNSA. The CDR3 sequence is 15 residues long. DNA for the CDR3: TGTGCCAGCAGGGTAGCGGGGGGGCCCACCGGGGAGCTGTTTTTT. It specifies CASRVAGGPTGELFF.